The rows below give T cell receptor beta chains drawn from one sample of a study of blood T cell repertoires in COVID-19. Produced via immunoSEQ multiplex PCR; TCRdb's table is partial and in-frame only. The sample carries 300,000 to 400,000 clones, roughly 86% recorded once. Sequenced sample: peripheral blood. The receptors here all came from a young man with COVID-19, enrolled during active disease. The CDR3 runs from the conserved cysteine through the conserved F or W. The D gene is left open where the match is weak.

cdr3_nt: TGTGCCAGCAGTCGGACAGTACCCTACGAGCAGTACTTC
cdr3_aa: CASSRTVPYEQYF
d_call: NA
j_call: TRBJ2-7
v_call: TRBV28

cdr3_nt: TGTGCCAGCAGCTTGGGACAGAACACTGAAGCTTTCTTT
cdr3_aa: CASSLGQNTEAFF
d_call: NA
j_call: TRBJ1-1
v_call: TRBV7-2

cdr3_nt: TGTGCCAGCAGTTACTCGAGCCATGCAGGGGGAGTGTACACCGGGGAGCTGTTTTTT
cdr3_aa: CASSYSSHAGGVYTGELFF
d_call: TRBD1
j_call: TRBJ2-2
v_call: TRBV6-2/TRBV6-3

cdr3_nt: TGTGCCAGCAATCCCAAGCGGGAGAGGGAGACCCAGTACTTC
cdr3_aa: CASNPKRERETQYF
d_call: TRBD2
j_call: TRBJ2-5
v_call: TRBV11-2

cdr3_nt: TGTGCCAGCAGCGGGGGGTTAGGCAATCAGCCCCAGCATTTT
cdr3_aa: CASSGGLGNQPQHF
d_call: NA
j_call: TRBJ1-5
v_call: TRBV28

cdr3_nt: TGTGCCAGCAGTAATCTCCCAACTATCGGGGAGACCCAGTACTTC
cdr3_aa: CASSNLPTIGETQYF
d_call: NA
j_call: TRBJ2-5
v_call: TRBV6-6

cdr3_nt: TGTGCCAGTAGTATAGATGGGGCCTCCTCCTACAATGAGCAGTTCTTC
cdr3_aa: CASSIDGASSYNEQFF
d_call: NA
j_call: TRBJ2-1
v_call: TRBV19

cdr3_nt: TGTGCCACCAGCAGAGGGGGGCACCCTTCGGGAGGCTACACCTTC
cdr3_aa: CATSRGGHPSGGYTF
d_call: NA
j_call: TRBJ1-2
v_call: TRBV15

cdr3_nt: TGCGCCAGCAGCACATCCGGGACCTACGAGCAGTACTTC
cdr3_aa: CASSTSGTYEQYF
d_call: NA
j_call: TRBJ2-7
v_call: TRBV5-1

cdr3_nt: TGTGCCAGCAGAGGGGGGGTATACAATGAGCAGTTCTTC
cdr3_aa: CASRGGVYNEQFF
d_call: NA
j_call: TRBJ2-1
v_call: TRBV27

cdr3_nt: TGTGCCAGCAGCGGGGGGGGCACTGAAGCTTTCTTT
cdr3_aa: CASSGGGTEAFF
d_call: NA
j_call: TRBJ1-1
v_call: TRBV6-5